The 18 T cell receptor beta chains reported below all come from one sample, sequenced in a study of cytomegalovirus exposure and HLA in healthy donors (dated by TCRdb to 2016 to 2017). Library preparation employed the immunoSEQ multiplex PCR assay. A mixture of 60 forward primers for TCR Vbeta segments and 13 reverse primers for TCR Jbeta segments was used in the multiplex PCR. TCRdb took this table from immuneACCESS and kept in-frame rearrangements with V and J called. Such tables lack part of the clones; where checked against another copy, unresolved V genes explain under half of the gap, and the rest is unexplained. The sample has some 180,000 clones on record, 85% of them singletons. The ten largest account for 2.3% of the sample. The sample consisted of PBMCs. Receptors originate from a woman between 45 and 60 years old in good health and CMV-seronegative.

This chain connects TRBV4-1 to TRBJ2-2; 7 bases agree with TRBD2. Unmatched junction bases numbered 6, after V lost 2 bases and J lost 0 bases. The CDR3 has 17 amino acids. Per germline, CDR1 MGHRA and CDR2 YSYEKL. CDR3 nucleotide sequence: TGCGCCAGCAGCCAATACCCCGGACTAGCGAACACCGGGGAGCTGTTTTTT. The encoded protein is CASSQYPGLANTGELFF.

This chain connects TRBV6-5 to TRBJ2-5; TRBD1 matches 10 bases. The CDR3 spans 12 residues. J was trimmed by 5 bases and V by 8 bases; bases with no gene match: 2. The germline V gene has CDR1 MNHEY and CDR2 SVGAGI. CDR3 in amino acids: CASGGQGETQYF. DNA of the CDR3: TGTGCCAGCGGGGGACAGGGGGAGACCCAGTACTTC.

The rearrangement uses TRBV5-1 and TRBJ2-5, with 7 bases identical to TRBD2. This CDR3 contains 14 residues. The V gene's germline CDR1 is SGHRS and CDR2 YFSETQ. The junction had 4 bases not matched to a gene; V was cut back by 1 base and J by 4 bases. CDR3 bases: TGCGCCAGCAGCTTGCTCGGGAGGCGAGAGACCCAGTACTTC. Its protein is CASSLLGRRETQYF.

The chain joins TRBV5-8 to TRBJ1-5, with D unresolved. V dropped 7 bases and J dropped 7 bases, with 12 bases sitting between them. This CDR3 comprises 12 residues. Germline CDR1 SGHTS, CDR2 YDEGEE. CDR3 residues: CASGEGSQPQHF. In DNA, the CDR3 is TGTGCCAGCGGGGAGGGTTCACAGCCCCAGCATTTT.

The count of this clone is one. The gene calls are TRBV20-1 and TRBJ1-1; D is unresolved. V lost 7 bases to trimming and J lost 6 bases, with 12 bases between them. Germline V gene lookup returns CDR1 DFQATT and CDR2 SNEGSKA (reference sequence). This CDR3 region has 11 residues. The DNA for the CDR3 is TGCAGTGTGGGCAGGTCGTCTGAAGCTTTCTTT. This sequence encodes CSVGRSSEAFF.

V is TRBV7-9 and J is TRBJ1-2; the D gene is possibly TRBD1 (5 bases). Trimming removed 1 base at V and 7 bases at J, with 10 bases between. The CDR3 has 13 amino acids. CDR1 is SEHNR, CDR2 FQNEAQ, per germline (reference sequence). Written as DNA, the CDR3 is TGTGCCAGCAGCTTAGTCCAGGGACTTGGCTACACCTTC. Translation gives CASSLVQGLGYTF.

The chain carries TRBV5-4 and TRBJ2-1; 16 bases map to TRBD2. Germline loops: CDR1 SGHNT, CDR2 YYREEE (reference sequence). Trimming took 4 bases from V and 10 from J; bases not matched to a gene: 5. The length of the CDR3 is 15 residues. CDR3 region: CASSVPGLAGGEQFF. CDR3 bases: TGTGCCAGCAGCGTGCCGGGACTAGCGGGGGGGGAGCAGTTCTTC.

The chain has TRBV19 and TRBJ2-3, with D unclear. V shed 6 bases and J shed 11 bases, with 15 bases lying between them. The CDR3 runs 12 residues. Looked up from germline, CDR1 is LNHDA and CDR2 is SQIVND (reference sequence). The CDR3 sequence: CASRESSHKQYF. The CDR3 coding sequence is TGTGCCAGTAGGGAGAGCTCTCACAAGCAGTATTTT. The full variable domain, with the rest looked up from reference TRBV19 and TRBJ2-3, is DGGITQSPKYLFRKEGQNVTLSCEQNLNHDAMYWYRQDPGQGLRLIYYSQIVNDFQKGDIAEGYSVSREKKESFPLTVTSAQKNPTAFYLCASRESSHKQYFGPGTRLTVL.

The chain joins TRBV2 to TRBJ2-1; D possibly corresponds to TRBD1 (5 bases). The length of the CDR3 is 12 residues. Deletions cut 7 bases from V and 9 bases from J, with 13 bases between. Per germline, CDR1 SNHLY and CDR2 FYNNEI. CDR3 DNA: TGTGCCAGCAATTTTGCAGGGATTGAGCAGTTCTTC. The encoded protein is CASNFAGIEQFF. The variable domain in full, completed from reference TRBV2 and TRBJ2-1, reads EPEVTQTPSHQVTQMGQEVILRCVPISNHLYFYWYRQILGQKVEFLVSFYNNEISEKSEIFDDQFSVERPDGSNFTLKIRSTKLEDSAMYFCASNFAGIEQFFGPGTRLTVL.

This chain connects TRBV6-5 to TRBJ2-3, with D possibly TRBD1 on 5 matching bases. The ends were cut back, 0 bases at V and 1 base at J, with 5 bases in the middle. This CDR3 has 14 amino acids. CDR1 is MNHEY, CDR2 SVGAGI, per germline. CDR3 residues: CASSYSGRTDTQYF. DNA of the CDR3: TGTGCCAGCAGTTACTCGGGGCGCACAGATACGCAGTATTTT.

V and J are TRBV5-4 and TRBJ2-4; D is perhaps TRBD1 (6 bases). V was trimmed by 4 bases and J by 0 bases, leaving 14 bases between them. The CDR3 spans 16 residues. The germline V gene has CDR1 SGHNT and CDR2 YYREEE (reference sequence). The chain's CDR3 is CASSGRDTLAKNIQYF. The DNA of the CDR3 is TGTGCCAGCAGCGGCCGGGACACCCTAGCCAAAAACATTCAGTACTTC.

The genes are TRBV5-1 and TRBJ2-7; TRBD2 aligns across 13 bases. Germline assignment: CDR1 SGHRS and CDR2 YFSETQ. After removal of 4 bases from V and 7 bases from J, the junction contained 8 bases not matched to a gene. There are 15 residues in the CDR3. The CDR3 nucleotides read TGCGCCAGCAGCCCCGGGACTAGCGGGACTTGGGAGCAGTACTTC. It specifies CASSPGTSGTWEQYF.

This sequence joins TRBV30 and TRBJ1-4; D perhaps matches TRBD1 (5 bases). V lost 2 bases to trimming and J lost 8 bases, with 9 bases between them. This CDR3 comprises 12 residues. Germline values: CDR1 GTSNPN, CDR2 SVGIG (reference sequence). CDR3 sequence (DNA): TGTGCCTGGAGTTCAGGGTTAGAAAAACTGTTTTTT. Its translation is CAWSSGLEKLFF.

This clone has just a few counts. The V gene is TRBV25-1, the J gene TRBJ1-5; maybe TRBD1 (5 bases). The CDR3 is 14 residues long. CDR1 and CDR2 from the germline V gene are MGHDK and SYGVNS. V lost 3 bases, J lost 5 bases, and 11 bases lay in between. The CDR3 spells CASSDSRVYQPQHF. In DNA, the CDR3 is TGTGCCAGCAGTGATTCCAGGGTTTATCAGCCCCAGCATTTT.

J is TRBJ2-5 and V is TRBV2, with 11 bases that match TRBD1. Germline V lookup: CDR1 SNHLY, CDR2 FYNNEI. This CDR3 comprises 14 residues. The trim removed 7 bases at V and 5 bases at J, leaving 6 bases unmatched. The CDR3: CASNRDRGSETQYF. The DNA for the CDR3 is TGTGCCAGCAACCGGGACAGGGGGTCGGAGACCCAGTACTTC.

This CDR3 reads CASSAPGTRRAEAFF. The CDR3 DNA reads TGTGCCAGCAGCGCCCCCGGGACAAGAAGGGCTGAAGCTTTCTTT. The gene calls are TRBV9 and TRBJ1-1; a possible D gene is TRBD1 (6 bases). V lost 3 bases and J 6 bases, leaving 18 bases between the germline ends. This CDR3 is 15 amino acids long. The V gene's germline CDR1 is SGDLS and CDR2 YYNGEE.

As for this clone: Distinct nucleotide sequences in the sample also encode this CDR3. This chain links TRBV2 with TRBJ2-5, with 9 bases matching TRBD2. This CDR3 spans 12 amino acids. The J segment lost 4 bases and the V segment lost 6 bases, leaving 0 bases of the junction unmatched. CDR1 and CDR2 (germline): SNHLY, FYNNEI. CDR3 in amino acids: CASRLAGETQYF. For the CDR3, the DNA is TGTGCCAGCAGACTAGCGGGAGAGACCCAGTACTTC.

This CDR3 reads CASSRDRSETQYF. The DNA of the CDR3 is TGTGCCAGCTCCAGGGACAGGTCGGAGACCCAGTACTTC. The chain carries TRBV18 and TRBJ2-5; 8 nucleotides line up with TRBD1. Trimming at V came to 6 bases and at J to 5 bases, leaving 5 bases not matched to a gene. This CDR3 comprises 13 residues. CDR1 is KGHSH and CDR2 is LQKENI in the germline V gene.